The next 20 T cell receptor beta chains were all read from a single sample in a study of Tregs in tolerant kidney transplant recipients. The method was immunoSEQ multiplex PCR; TCRdb's version includes in-frame clones alone and lacks a portion of them. The data hold about 61,000 clones, with 70% to 90% observed a single time. The sequenced sample was Tregs from blood, obtained before the transplant. Receptors were obtained from a human donor who received a combined kidney and bone marrow transplant.

The chain is built from TRBV27 and TRBJ2-7; 9 bases match TRBD1. CDR1 is MNHEY, CDR2 SMNVEV, per germline (reference sequence). V trimming: 5 bases; J trimming: 0 bases; junction bases outside the gene matches: 5. The CDR3 loop spans 15 amino acids. The CDR3 loop is CASSRQGQGSYEQYF. For the CDR3, the DNA is TGTGCCAGCAGTAGACAGGGACAGGGCTCCTACGAGCAGTACTTC.

V is TRBV19 and J is TRBJ2-2; D not certain. Germline CDR1 is LNHDA and CDR2 is SQIVND (reference sequence). This CDR3 has 12 residues. The germline V and J ends were trimmed by 1 base and 7 bases, with 4 bases remaining between them. CDR3 coding DNA: TGTGCCAGTAGTATAGGGGGCGGGGAGCTGTTTTTT. Translating gives CASSIGGGELFF.

This clone was detected once. The chain joins TRBV5-1 to TRBJ2-5; 7 bases are shared with TRBD2. Trimming removed 4 bases from V and 1 base from J; junction bases left unmatched: 1. Per the germline V gene, CDR1 is SGHRS and CDR2 is YFSETQ. The CDR3 loop spans 13 amino acids. CDR3 DNA: TGCGCCAGCAGCGGGAGGGCCCAAGAGACCCAGTACTTC. Translated, it gives CASSGRAQETQYF.

V is TRBV7-2 and J is TRBJ1-1; 7 bases match TRBD1. This CDR3 region has 16 residues. V dropped 5 bases and J dropped 6; count of bases not matched to a gene: 15. Germline CDR1 SGHTA, CDR2 FQGNSA. The CDR3 is CASSNQGRGRGPEAFF. Written as DNA, the CDR3 is TGTGCCAGCAGCAACCAGGGAAGGGGGAGGGGGCCTGAAGCTTTCTTT.

The V and J genes are TRBV19 and TRBJ2-2, with 7 bases identical to TRBD2. Germline CDR1 and CDR2: LNHDA and SQIVND (reference sequence). The CDR3 has 14 residues. The junction had 5 bases not matched to a gene; V was cut back by 3 bases and J by 7 bases. The CDR3 sequence: CASSISGGGGELFF. The CDR3 region has the DNA TGTGCCAGTAGTATTTCGGGAGGAGGCGGGGAGCTGTTTTTT.

The gene calls are TRBV6-5 and TRBJ1-1, with a tentative D call TRBD1 (6 bases). The V gene lost 9 bases and the J gene lost 11 bases, with 28 bases spanning the gap. This CDR3 comprises 15 residues. CDR1 is MNHEY, CDR2 SVGAGI, per germline. CDR3 sequence: CASKGGGIGLRRAFF. CDR3 nucleotides: TGTGCCAGTAAGGGGGGAGGGATCGGACTCAGGAGGGCTTTCTTT.

CDR3 in amino acids: CASSLTQNSPLHF. In DNA form, the CDR3 reads TGTGCCAGCAGTCTTACCCAGAATTCACCCCTCCACTTT. V usage is TRBV6-6 and J usage is TRBJ1-6, with D hard to call. Per the germline V gene, CDR1 is MNHNY and CDR2 is SVGAGI (reference sequence). The CDR3 consists of 13 residues. V gave up 5 bases and J gave up 7 bases, with 9 bases separating them.

V is TRBV18 and J is TRBJ1-1; a possible D gene is TRBD1 (5 bases). With 2 bases removed from V and 3 bases from J, the gap between germline ends came to 13 bases. This CDR3 is built from 15 residues. Germline CDR1 is KGHSH and CDR2 is LQKENI. The CDR3 coding sequence is TGTGCCAGCTCACCAGACAGTATACGGTACACTGAAGCTTTCTTT. Translating gives CASSPDSIRYTEAFF.

The rearrangement uses TRBV28 and TRBJ2-5, with D possibly TRBD2 on 6 matching bases. The end of the DNA is better explained by TRBJ2-7, so the J call may be wrong. Germline V CDR1 and CDR2: MDHEN, SYDVKM. The CDR3 consists of 16 residues. The CDR3 protein is CASSLGSAGRAYEQYF. The CDR3 DNA follows: TGTGCCAGCAGTTTAGGTTCAGCGGGCAGGGCCTACGAGCAGTACTTC.

This sequence joins TRBV9 and TRBJ2-1; 11 positions agree with TRBD2. The CDR3 is 15 residues long. CDR1 SGDLS and CDR2 YYNGEE come from the germline V gene. J lost 4 bases, V lost 3 bases, and 3 bases had no gene match. CDR3 sequence (DNA): TGTGCCAGCAGCGGCCGACTAGCGGGGTACAATGAGCAGTTCTTC. Its translation is CASSGRLAGYNEQFF.

The gene calls are TRBV19 and TRBJ2-6; 11 nucleotides line up with TRBD1. From germline, CDR1 is LNHDA and CDR2 SQIVND (reference sequence). Trimming cost V 9 bases and J 1 base; bases outside gene matches: 8. The CDR3 totals 17 residues. CDR3 amino acids: CASSPGQGESGANVLTF. The CDR3 DNA reads as TGTGCCAGCTCACCGGGACAGGGGGAGTCTGGGGCCAACGTCCTGACTTTC.

The chain joins TRBV20-1 to TRBJ1-1; D gene ambiguous. This CDR3 spans 10 amino acids. CDR1 is DFQATT, CDR2 SNEGSKA, per germline (reference sequence). The V and J ends lost 6 bases and 6 bases respectively, with 8 bases between them. The CDR3 DNA reads as TGCAGTGCGCGGGGTTCTGAAGCTTTCTTT. Translation: CSARGSEAFF.

The chain recombines TRBV29-1 with TRBJ1-2; no definite D call. Germline assignment: CDR1 SQVTM and CDR2 ANQGSEA. V dropped 5 bases and J dropped 5 bases, with 15 bases sitting between them. CDR3 length equals 13 residues. The CDR3 DNA sequence: TGCAGCGTTTCCCCTGGGGTGGGATATGGCTACACCTTC. Protein sequence: CSVSPGVGYGYTF. The full variable domain, completed using reference TRBV29-1 and TRBJ1-2, is SAVISQKPSRDICQRGTSLTIQCQVDSQVTMMFWYRQQPGQSLTLIATANQGSEATYESGFVIDKFPISRPNLTFSTLTVSNMSPEDSSIYLCSVSPGVGYGYTFGSGTRLTVV.

V is TRBV5-1 and J is TRBJ2-5, with 9 nucleotides matching TRBD1. The CDR3 has 15 amino acids. CDR1 is SGHRS and CDR2 is YFSETQ in the germline V gene. With 0 bases clipped from V and 4 bases from J, the junction kept 4 bases outside the gene matches. The CDR3 protein is CASSLVGQGGETQYF. In nucleotides, the CDR3 is TGCGCCAGCAGCTTGGTGGGACAGGGTGGAGAGACCCAGTACTTC.

The J gene is TRBJ2-5, the V gene TRBV4-3; 8 bases are a match to TRBD2. The germline V gene has CDR1 LGHNA and CDR2 YSLEER. V was pared by 2 bases and J by 5 bases, with 7 bases of the junction left unmatched. The CDR3 runs 15 residues. CDR3 in DNA: TGCGCCAGCAGCCAATTCGGGGGGGGTGGTGAGACCCAGTACTTC. It yields the protein CASSQFGGGGETQYF.

V is TRBV7-2 and J is TRBJ1-1; the D is unclear. The CDR3 extends over 14 amino acids. Trimming took off 5 bases at V and 5 bases at J, with 15 bases between the two ends. The V gene's germline CDR1 is SGHTA and CDR2 FQGNSA. CDR3 sequence (DNA): TGTGCCAGCAGCCATCGTGGGCGAAGTACTGAAGCTTTCTTT. Protein: CASSHRGRSTEAFF.

CDR3 residues: CASSQTTVFSMGYTF. The CDR3, as DNA: TGCGCCAGCAGCCAGACGACAGTTTTCTCTATGGGCTACACCTTC. The chain is built from TRBV4-1 and TRBJ1-2; perhaps TRBD1 as D (5 bases). The CDR3 is 15 amino acids. Germline V gives CDR1 MGHRA, CDR2 YSYEKL. The germline V and J ends were trimmed by 3 bases and 8 bases, with 19 bases remaining between them.

This rearrangement joins TRBV20-1 to TRBJ1-2; D is ambiguous. The CDR3 loop spans 10 amino acids. In germline, CDR1 is DFQATT, CDR2 SNEGSKA (reference sequence). The V and J ends lost 6 bases and 8 bases respectively, with 10 bases between them. The CDR3 here is CSAQEYGYTF. CDR3 DNA sequence: TGCAGTGCCCAGGAGTACGGCTACACCTTC.

This chain connects TRBV19 to TRBJ1-1; D is possibly TRBD1 (6 bases). CDR3 length equals 12 residues. Germline CDR1 reads LNHDA; CDR2 reads SQIVND (reference sequence). V lost 8 bases and J lost 3, with 10 bases in between. In nucleotides, the CDR3 is TGTGCCAGTCAGGGGTCATACACTGAAGCTTTCTTT. It translates to CASQGSYTEAFF.

The chain employs TRBV15 and TRBJ2-5, with 9 bases matching TRBD2. V dropped 1 base and J dropped 4; count of bases not matched to a gene: 7. The length of the CDR3 is 16 residues. Per germline, CDR1 LNHNV and CDR2 YYDKDF (reference sequence). The CDR3 nucleotides are TGTGCCACCAGCAGAGGTAGCGGGGGTGTGAGAGAGACCCAGTACTTC. Residues: CATSRGSGGVRETQYF.